This TCR beta chain was sequenced for a study of blood T cell repertoires in COVID-19. For the study at large: The United States, Italy and Spain supplied acute and convalescent COVID-19 samples. Sources were T cells, B-cell-depleted T cells, or PBMCs; the material itself was cDNA or gDNA.

Ages ranged from about 18 to 89 years, with residence in 24 US areas. Germline-derived CDR1 and CDR2 are SGHRS and YFSETQ. V was clipped by 0 bases and J by 4 bases, with 7 bases between them. CDR3 size: 13 residues. About this clone: Other DNA sequences of this sample code for an identical CDR3.

Profiled with immunoSEQ multiplex PCR; TCRdb holds only in-frame clones, not every one. The repertoire consists of around 220,000 clones, with roughly 87% occurring once and the leading ten covering roughly 6%. This TCR derives from a woman aged 25-40 years with acute COVID-19. Material for sequencing was PBMCs or T cells enriched from blood (not recorded which). The gene calls are TRBV5-1 and TRBJ1-2; no clear D gene. The CDR3 DNA sequence: TGCGCCAGCAGCTTGGGGCAGATCTATGGCTACACCTTC. This sequence encodes CASSLGQIYGYTF.